Presented here are 4 T cell receptor beta chains from one specimen sequenced in a study of technical replicates of blood from a handful of donors. Here immunoSEQ multiplex PCR was the method, and the copy in TCRdb shows in-frame clones only, minus some. The data show 70,000 to 85,000 clones, just under 97% seen once. The sequencing input was T cells isolated from PBMCs. These receptors originate from a human donor in good health.

This sequence joins TRBV28 and TRBJ1-2; a weak D match, TRBD1 (5 bases). The CDR3 extends over 13 amino acids. Germline V gives CDR1 MDHEN, CDR2 SYDVKM. V lost 3 bases and J lost 5, with 10 bases in between. In DNA, the CDR3 is TGTGCCAGCAGTTTTACAGACAGATATGGCTACACCTTC. Protein: CASSFTDRYGYTF.

The rearrangement links TRBV6-1 to TRBJ1-1; 9 bases map to TRBD1. This CDR3 region has 14 residues. Germline CDR1 and CDR2: MNHNS and SASEGT. The V segment lost 8 bases and the J segment 2 bases; nucleotides outside the gene matches: 6. CDR3 loop: CASPAGQGNTEAFF. As DNA, the CDR3 is TGTGCCAGCCCGGCGGGACAGGGCAACACTGAAGCTTTCTTT.

This sequence joins TRBV5-1 and TRBJ1-1, with 9 bases aligning to TRBD1. This CDR3 is 14 amino acids long. Germline loops: CDR1 SGHRS, CDR2 YFSETQ. Trimming took 4 bases from V and 5 from J; bases not matched to a gene: 6. The CDR3: CASSQTGGATEAFF. The CDR3 DNA sequence: TGCGCCAGCAGCCAAACAGGGGGCGCGACTGAAGCTTTCTTT. The full variable domain, completed using reference TRBV5-1 and TRBJ1-1, is KAGVTQTPRYLIKTRGQQVTLSCSPISGHRSVSWYQQTPGQGLQFLFEYFSETQRNKGNFPGRFSGRQFSNSRSEMNVSTLELGDSALYLCASSQTGGATEAFFGQGTRLTVV.

The genes are TRBV9 and TRBJ2-3; 8 nucleotides agree with TRBD2. The CDR3 totals 16 residues. The ends lost 0 bases at V and 1 base at J; junction bases unmatched: 4. Germline CDR1 reads SGDLS; CDR2 reads YYNGEE. The CDR3 DNA follows: TGTGCCAGCAGCGTAGTGTCGCGGGGGGGCACAGATACGCAGTATTTT. It yields the protein CASSVVSRGGTDTQYF.